This section outlines one T cell receptor beta chain sequence together with its context. This entry comes from a study of cytomegalovirus exposure and HLA in healthy donors. V was pared by 5 bases and J by 5 bases, with 14 bases between. CDR3 length: 14 amino acids. Looked up from germline, CDR1 is SGHVS and CDR2 is FQNEAQ. The PCR made use of 60 Vbeta and 13 Jbeta primers. Study processing details: Among the unique TCR beta chains that a later analysis counted, about 84 million in all, roughly 11 million were shared. Sequencing used immunoSEQ multiplex PCR; TCRdb keeps in-frame clones, though not all of them. The V and J calls and clone size are taken from that table; D and trimming were inferred from the DNA. Among about 110,000 clones, roughly 80% were seen once, and the ten largest hold 22%.

The sample taken for sequencing was PBMCs. The clonotype originates from a man aged 30 to 45 in good health and CMV-seropositive. This rearrangement joins TRBV7-8 to TRBJ2-3; D gene ambiguous. In nucleotides, the CDR3 is TGTGCCAGCAGCCGCGGAAGGCAGCAAGATACGCAGTATTTT. Translated, it gives CASSRGRQQDTQYF.